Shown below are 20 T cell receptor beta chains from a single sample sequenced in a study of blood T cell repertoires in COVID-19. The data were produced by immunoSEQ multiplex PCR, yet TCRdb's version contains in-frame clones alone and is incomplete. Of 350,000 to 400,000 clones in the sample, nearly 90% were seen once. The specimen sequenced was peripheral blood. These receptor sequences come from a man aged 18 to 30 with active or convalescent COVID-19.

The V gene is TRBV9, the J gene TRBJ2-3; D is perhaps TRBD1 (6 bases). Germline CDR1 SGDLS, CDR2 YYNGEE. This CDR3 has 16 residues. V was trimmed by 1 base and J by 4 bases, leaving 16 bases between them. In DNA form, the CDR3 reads TGTGCCAGCAGCGTAAAAGGGGGAAGGGGTGCAGATACGCAGTATTTT. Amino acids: CASSVKGGRGADTQYF.

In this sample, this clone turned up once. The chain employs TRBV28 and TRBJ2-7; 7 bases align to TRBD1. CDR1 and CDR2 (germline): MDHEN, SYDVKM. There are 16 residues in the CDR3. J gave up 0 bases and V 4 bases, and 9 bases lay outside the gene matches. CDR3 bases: TGTGCCAGCAGTTGGGGGACAGTTCTTCTCTCCTACGAGCAGTACTTC. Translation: CASSWGTVLLSYEQYF.

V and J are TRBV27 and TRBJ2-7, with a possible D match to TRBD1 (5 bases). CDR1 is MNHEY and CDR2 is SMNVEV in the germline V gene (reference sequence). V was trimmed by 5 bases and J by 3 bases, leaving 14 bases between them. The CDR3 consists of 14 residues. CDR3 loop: CASSHYGQLYEQYF. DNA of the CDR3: TGTGCCAGCAGTCACTACGGACAACTCTACGAGCAGTACTTC.

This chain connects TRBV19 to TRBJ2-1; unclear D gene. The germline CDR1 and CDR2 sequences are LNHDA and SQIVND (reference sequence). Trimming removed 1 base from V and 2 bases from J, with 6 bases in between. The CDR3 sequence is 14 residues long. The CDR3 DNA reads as TGTGCCAGTAGTATAGTTTCGGCCTACAATGAGCAGTTCTTC. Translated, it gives CASSIVSAYNEQFF.

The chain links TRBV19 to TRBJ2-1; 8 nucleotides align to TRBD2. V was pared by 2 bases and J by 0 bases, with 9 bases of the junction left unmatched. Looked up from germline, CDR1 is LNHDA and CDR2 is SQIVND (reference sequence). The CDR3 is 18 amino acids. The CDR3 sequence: CASSIFPTSGASYNEQFF. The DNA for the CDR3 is TGTGCCAGTAGTATATTCCCCACTAGCGGAGCCTCCTACAATGAGCAGTTCTTC.

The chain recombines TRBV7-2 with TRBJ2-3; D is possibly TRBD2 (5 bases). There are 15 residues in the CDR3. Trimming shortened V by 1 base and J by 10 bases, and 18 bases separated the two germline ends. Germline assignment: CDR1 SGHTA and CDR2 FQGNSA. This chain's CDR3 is CASSLVLGYLGAQYF. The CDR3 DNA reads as TGTGCCAGCAGCTTAGTGTTGGGCTACCTCGGGGCGCAGTATTTT.

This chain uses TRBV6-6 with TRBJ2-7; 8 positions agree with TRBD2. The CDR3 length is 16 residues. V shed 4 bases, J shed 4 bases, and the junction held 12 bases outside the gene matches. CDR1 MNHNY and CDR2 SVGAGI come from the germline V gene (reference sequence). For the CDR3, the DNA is TGTGCCAGCAGTTCACATACTACGGGAGGGCCGTACGAGCAGTACTTC. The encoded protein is CASSSHTTGGPYEQYF.

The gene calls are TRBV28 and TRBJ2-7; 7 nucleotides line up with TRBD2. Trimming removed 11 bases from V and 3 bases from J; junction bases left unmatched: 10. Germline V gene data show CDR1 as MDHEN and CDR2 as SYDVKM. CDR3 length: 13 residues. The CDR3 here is CAWGLAGVYEQYF. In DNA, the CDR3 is TGTGCCTGGGGATTGGCGGGAGTCTACGAGCAGTACTTC.

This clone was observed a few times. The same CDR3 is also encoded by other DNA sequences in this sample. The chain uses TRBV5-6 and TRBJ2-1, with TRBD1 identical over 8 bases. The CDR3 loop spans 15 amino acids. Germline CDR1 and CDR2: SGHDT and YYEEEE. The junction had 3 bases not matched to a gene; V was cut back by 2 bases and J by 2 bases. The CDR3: CASSFGTGAYNEQFF. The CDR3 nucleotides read TGTGCCAGCAGCTTTGGGACAGGAGCCTACAATGAGCAGTTCTTC.

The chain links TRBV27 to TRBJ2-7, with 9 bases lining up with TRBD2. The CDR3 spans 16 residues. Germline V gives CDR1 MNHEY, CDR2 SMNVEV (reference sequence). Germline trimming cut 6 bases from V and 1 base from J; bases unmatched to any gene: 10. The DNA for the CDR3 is TGTGCCAGCAGCCATAAGCGCCTAGCGGGATCCTACGAGCAGTACTTC. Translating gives CASSHKRLAGSYEQYF.

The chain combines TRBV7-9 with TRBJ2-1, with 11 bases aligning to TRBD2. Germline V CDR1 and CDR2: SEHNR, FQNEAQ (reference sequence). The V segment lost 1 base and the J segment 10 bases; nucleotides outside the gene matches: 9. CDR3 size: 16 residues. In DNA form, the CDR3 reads TGTGCCAGCAGCTTAGGGGGTCTAGCGGGAGGAGGGGAGCAGTTCTTC. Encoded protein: CASSLGGLAGGGEQFF.

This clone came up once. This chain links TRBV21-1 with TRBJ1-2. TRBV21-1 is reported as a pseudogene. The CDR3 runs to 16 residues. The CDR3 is CASSWGEGGANYGYTF. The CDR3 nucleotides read TGTGCCAGCAGCTGGGGTGAAGGGGGGGCGAACTATGGCTACACCTTC.

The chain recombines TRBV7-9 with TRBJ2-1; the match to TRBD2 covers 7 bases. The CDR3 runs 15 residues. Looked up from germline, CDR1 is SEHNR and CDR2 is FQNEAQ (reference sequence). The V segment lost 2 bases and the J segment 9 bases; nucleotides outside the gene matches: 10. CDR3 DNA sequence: TGTGCCAGCAGCTTATCCGGGAGGTCTGAGGTTGAGCAGTTCTTC. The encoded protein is CASSLSGRSEVEQFF.

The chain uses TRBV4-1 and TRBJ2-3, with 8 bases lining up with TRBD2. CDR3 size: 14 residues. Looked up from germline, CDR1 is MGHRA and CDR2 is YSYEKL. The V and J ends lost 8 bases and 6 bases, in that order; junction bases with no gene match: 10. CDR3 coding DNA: TGCGCCAGCGCCCAGCGGGAGTTTTCCGATACGCAGTATTTT. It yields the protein CASAQREFSDTQYF.

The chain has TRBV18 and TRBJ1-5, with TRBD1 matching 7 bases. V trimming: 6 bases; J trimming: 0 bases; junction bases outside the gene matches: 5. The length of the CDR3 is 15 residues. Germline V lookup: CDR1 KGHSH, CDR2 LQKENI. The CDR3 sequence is CASSAGQNSNQPQHF. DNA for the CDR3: TGTGCCAGCTCGGCGGGACAGAATAGCAATCAGCCCCAGCATTTT. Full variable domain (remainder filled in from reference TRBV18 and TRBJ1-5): NAGVMQNPRHLVRRRGQEARLRCSPMKGHSHVYWYRQLPEEGLKFMVYLQKENIIDESGMPKERFSAEFPKEGPSILRIQQVVRGDSAAYFCASSAGQNSNQPQHFGDGTRLSIL.

The CDR3 region is CASSPRGAGDTQYF. DNA of the CDR3: TGTGCCAGCTCACCTCGCGGGGCGGGTGATACGCAGTATTTT. This chain uses TRBV18 with TRBJ2-3; the D gene is possibly TRBD2 (6 bases). The CDR3 loop spans 14 amino acids. V shed 3 bases and J shed 6 bases, with 13 bases lying between them. Germline V gene data show CDR1 as KGHSH and CDR2 as LQKENI.

This CDR3 reads CASSLVRGDEKLFF. DNA of the CDR3: TGTGCCAGCAGCTTAGTCAGGGGGGATGAAAAACTGTTTTTT. V is TRBV7-2 and J is TRBJ1-4; 7 positions agree with TRBD1. The V and J ends lost 1 base and 6 bases, in that order; junction bases with no gene match: 2. The CDR3 length is 14 residues. Germline loops: CDR1 SGHTA, CDR2 FQGNSA.

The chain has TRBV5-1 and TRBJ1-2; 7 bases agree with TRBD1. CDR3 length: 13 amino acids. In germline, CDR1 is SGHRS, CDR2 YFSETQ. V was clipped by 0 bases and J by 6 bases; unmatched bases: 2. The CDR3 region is CASSLEGQNGYTF. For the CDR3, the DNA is TGCGCCAGCAGCTTGGAGGGACAGAATGGCTACACCTTC. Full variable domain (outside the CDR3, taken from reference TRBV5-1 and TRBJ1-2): KAGVTQTPRYLIKTRGQQVTLSCSPISGHRSVSWYQQTPGQGLQFLFEYFSETQRNKGNFPGRFSGRQFSNSRSEMNVSTLELGDSALYLCASSLEGQNGYTFGSGTRLTVV.

For the CDR3, the DNA is TGTGCCAGCTCACCAGGGGAGGACAGGGGATACACTGAAGCTTTCTTT. It translates to CASSPGEDRGYTEAFF. This chain uses TRBV18 with TRBJ1-1; 9 positions agree with TRBD1. V shed 2 bases and J 3 bases; nucleotides not matched to a gene: 7. CDR1 KGHSH and CDR2 LQKENI come from the germline V gene. This CDR3 has 16 amino acids.

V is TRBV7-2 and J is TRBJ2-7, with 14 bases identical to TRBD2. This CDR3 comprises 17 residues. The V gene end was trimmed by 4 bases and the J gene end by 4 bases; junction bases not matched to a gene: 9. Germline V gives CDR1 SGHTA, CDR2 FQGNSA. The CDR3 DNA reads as TGTGCCAGCAGCTCAGGGACTAGCGGGGGCCCCCTTTACGAGCAGTACTTC. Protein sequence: CASSSGTSGGPLYEQYF.